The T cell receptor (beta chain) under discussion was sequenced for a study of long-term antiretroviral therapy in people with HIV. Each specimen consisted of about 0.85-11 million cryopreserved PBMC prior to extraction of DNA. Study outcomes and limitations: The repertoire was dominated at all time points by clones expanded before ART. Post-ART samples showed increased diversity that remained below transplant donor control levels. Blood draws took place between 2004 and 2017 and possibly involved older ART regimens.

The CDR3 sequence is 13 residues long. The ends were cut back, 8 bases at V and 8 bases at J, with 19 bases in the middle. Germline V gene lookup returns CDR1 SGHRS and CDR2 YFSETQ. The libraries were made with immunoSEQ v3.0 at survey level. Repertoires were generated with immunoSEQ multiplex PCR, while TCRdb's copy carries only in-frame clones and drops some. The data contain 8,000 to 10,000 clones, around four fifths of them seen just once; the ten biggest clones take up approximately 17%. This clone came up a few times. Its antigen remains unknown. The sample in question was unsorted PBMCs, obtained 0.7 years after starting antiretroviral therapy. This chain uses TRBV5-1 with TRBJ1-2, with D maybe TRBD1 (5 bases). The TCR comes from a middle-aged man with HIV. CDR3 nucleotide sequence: TGCGCCAGTTCCCCCTCCTCAGGGTTCGGCTACACCTTC. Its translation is CASSPSSGFGYTF.